These 8 T cell receptor beta chains originate from one sample sequenced in a study of T cell responses to AZD1222 COVID-19 vaccine. Clones were sequenced by immunoSEQ multiplex PCR, and TCRdb holds only the in-frame ones, with some missing. The table lists about 140,000 clones, nearly 95% of them singletons. Sequenced here: peripheral blood, sampled on day 0 of AZD1222 vaccination. Receptor source: an adult in good health.

The chain couples TRBV6-4 to TRBJ1-1; the match to TRBD1 covers 7 bases. The J segment lost 8 bases and the V segment lost 5 bases, leaving 5 bases of the junction unmatched. CDR1 and CDR2 (germline): MRHNA, SNTAGT. The CDR3 is 12 residues long. For the CDR3, the DNA is TGTGCCAGCAGTACACGGACAGGAGAAGCTTTCTTT. Translated: CASSTRTGEAFF.

The table lists this clone with a count of one. The chain uses TRBV18 and TRBJ2-1; D may be TRBD1 (5 bases). The CDR3 totals 15 residues. Germline V gene data show CDR1 as KGHSH and CDR2 as LQKENI. Trimming stripped 3 bases from V and 5 bases from J, with 14 bases between. The CDR3 sequence is CASSPLAPQDNEQFF. CDR3 DNA sequence: TGTGCCAGCTCACCTCTGGCCCCACAGGACAATGAGCAGTTCTTC.

The chain has TRBV18 and TRBJ1-5; no reliable D call. From germline, CDR1 is KGHSH and CDR2 LQKENI. The CDR3 contains 14 residues. The V gene lost 1 base and the J gene lost 2 bases, with 6 bases spanning the gap. The CDR3 nucleotides read TGTGCCAGCTCACCACGAGAGGGCAATCAGCCCCAGCATTTT. The encoded protein is CASSPREGNQPQHF. Full variable domain (missing parts from reference TRBV18 and TRBJ1-5): NAGVMQNPRHLVRRRGQEARLRCSPMKGHSHVYWYRQLPEEGLKFMVYLQKENIIDESGMPKERFSAEFPKEGPSILRIQQVVRGDSAAYFCASSPREGNQPQHFGDGTRLSIL.

The rearrangement joins TRBV18 to TRBJ1-1; no definite D call. Germline-derived CDR1 and CDR2 are KGHSH and LQKENI. This CDR3 spans 14 amino acids. Trimming pared 2 bases from V and 5 bases from J, leaving 12 bases between. DNA of the CDR3: TGTGCCAGCTCACCAGGGTTCGAAGGGACTGAAGCTTTCTTT. Translation gives CASSPGFEGTEAFF.

The chain has TRBV11-2 and TRBJ1-5, with 8 bases lining up with TRBD1. Germline assignment: CDR1 SGHAT and CDR2 FQNNGV. With V trimmed by 1 base and J by 4 bases, 3 bases remained unmatched. This CDR3 is built from 15 residues. The CDR3 DNA reads as TGTGCCAGCAGCTTAGGCGACAGGGGAAATCAGCCCCAGCATTTT. Translated, it gives CASSLGDRGNQPQHF.

This rearrangement joins TRBV11-2 to TRBJ2-7; 8 positions match TRBD2. V dropped 5 bases and J dropped 0; count of bases not matched to a gene: 6. The CDR3 covers 15 residues. Germline V CDR1 and CDR2: SGHAT, FQNNGV. The CDR3 DNA follows: TGTGCCAGCAGCGGAGAGCGGGGGAGCTCCTACGAGCAGTACTTC. It specifies CASSGERGSSYEQYF.

The rearrangement uses TRBV4-3 and TRBJ2-5; D may match TRBD1 or TRBD2 (5 bases each). CDR3 length equals 13 residues. V lost 4 bases and J lost 7, with 13 bases in between. Germline V gene data show CDR1 as LGHNA and CDR2 as YSLEER. In DNA, the CDR3 is TGCGCCAGCAGCCGGGACGTAGATTTGACCCAGTACTTC. Amino acids: CASSRDVDLTQYF.

Here the CDR3 DNA reads TGTGCCAGCAGTTACAGGGGACTGAGGGACACTGAAGCTTTCTTT. It specifies CASSYRGLRDTEAFF. V gene TRBV6-5 combines with J gene TRBJ1-1, with D tentatively TRBD1 (5 bases). Trimming left V 2 bases short and J 3 bases short, with 13 bases between. Looked up from germline, CDR1 is MNHEY and CDR2 is SVGAGI. The CDR3 consists of 15 residues.